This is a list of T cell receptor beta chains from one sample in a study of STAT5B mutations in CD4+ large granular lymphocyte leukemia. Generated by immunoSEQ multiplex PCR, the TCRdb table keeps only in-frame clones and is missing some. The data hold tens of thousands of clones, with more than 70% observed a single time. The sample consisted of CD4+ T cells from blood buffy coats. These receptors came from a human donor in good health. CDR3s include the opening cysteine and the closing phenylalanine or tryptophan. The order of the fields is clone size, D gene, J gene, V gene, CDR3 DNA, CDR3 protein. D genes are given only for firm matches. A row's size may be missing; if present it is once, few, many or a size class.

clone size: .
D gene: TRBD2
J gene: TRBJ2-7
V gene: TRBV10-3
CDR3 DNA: TGTGCCATCAGGAGCGCCGGGACTAGCGCCTCCTACGAGCAGTACTTC
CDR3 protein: CAIRSAGTSASYEQYF

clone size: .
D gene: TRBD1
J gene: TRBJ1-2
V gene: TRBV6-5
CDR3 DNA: TGTGCCAGCAGGGGGACAGGGGAATATGGCTACACCTTC
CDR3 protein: CASRGTGEYGYTF

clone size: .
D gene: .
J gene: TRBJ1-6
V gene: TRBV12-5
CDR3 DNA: TGTGCTAGTGGTTTGGTACTCCTCGCCGGAGGGAATAATTCACCCCTCCACTTT
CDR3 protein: CASGLVLLAGGNNSPLHF

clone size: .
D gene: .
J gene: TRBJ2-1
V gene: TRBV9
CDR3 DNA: TGTGCCAGCAGCGTCTGGACCGGGAGCCACAATGAGCAGTTCTTC
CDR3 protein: CASSVWTGSHNEQFF

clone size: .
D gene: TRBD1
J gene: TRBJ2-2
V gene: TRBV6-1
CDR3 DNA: TGTGCCAGCGGGGGGACAGGGGGCACCGGGGAGCTGTTTTTT
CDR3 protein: CASGGTGGTGELFF

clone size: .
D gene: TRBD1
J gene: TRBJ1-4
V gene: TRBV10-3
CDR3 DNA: TGTGCCACACGGGGCGGGACAGGGATTGAAAAACTGTTTTTT
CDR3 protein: CATRGGTGIEKLFF

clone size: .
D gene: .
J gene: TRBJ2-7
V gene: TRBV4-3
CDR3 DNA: TGCGCCAGCAGCCAAGATAGGTACGAGCAGTACTTC
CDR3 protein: CASSQDRYEQYF

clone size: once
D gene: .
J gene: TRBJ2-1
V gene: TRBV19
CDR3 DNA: TGTGCCAGTAGTACCTTTCTGGGGTCCTTGAGAGGTGAGCAGTTCTTC
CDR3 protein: CASSTFLGSLRGEQFF

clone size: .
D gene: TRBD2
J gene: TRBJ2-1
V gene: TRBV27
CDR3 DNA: TGTGCCAGCACATTAGCGGGCTCCTACAATGAGCAGTTCTTC
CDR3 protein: CASTLAGSYNEQFF

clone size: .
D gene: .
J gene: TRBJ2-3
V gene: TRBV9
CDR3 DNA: TGTGCCAGCAGCGTAGCCCCCACAGATACGCAGTATTTT
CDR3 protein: CASSVAPTDTQYF